Below, 26 T cell receptor beta chains from the same sample are listed, as sequenced in a study of CD8+CD57+ T cells in acquired aplastic anemia. Before being chosen for sequencing, patients had shown CD8+CD57+ cell expansion by flow cytometry. TCR beta VDJ combinations and CDR3 sequences were profiled from genomic DNA. One entry per CDR3 protein results from TCRdb running MiXCR on the reads. The repertoire consists of some 180,000 distinct CDR3 sequences, with roughly 65% occurring once and the leading ten covering about 42%. Sequenced: sorted CD4+, CD8+, or CD8+CD57+ T cells (not recorded which) from PBMCs. These receptors were taken from a human donor with aplastic anemia.

The chain couples TRBV24-1 to TRBJ1-2; 7 bases fit TRBD1. The trim removed 2 bases at V and 7 bases at J, leaving 12 bases unmatched. The CDR3 covers 16 residues. CDR1 is KGHDR, CDR2 SFDVKD, per germline. Here the CDR3 reads CATSDSRGTESRGYTF. The DNA of the CDR3 is TGTGCCACCAGTGATTCCAGGGGGACGGAATCTCGTGGCTACACCTTC.

This clonotype has a handful of counts. A much larger clone differs from this one at a single base, so this may be a read error. The chain is built from TRBV29-1 and TRBJ2-3, with D possibly being TRBD1 or TRBD2 (6 bases each). Germline V gene lookup returns CDR1 SQVTM and CDR2 ANQGSEA. V lost 6 bases and J 4 bases, leaving 32 bases between the germline ends. This CDR3 contains 19 residues. The chain's CDR3 is CSVLVGQTRGSRLADTQYF. DNA for the CDR3: TGCAGCGTCCTAGTGGGGCAGACTAGGGGGAGCCGTCTAGCAGATACGCAGTATTTT.

The chain carries TRBV7-2 and TRBJ2-7, with D perhaps matching TRBD2 (5 bases). V lost 0 bases and J 2 bases, leaving 8 bases between the germline ends. The germline V gene has CDR1 SGHTA and CDR2 FQGNSA. This CDR3 contains 14 residues. CDR3 bases: TGTGCCAGCAGCTTAGCGTCGGGAACCTACGAGCAGTACTTC. Translated, it gives CASSLASGTYEQYF.

This clonotype was seen just once. This chain uses TRBV2 with TRBJ2-5; TRBD1 is a possible D gene (6 bases). This CDR3 region has 13 residues. The ends were cut back, 6 bases at V and 5 bases at J, with 13 bases in the middle. Germline loops: CDR1 SNHLY, CDR2 FYNNEI. The CDR3 reads CASSLQGGETQYF. The CDR3 nucleotides are TGTGCCAGCAGCTTACAGGGCGGGGAGACCCAGTACTTC.

The rearrangement links TRBV5-1 to TRBJ1-4; perhaps TRBD1 as D (5 bases). The germline V and J ends were trimmed by 0 bases and 8 bases, with 11 bases remaining between them. The CDR3 has 14 residues. Germline V gene lookup returns CDR1 SGHRS and CDR2 YFSETQ. CDR3 region: CASSLDGAREKLFF. CDR3 DNA: TGCGCCAGCAGCTTGGATGGGGCTCGGGAAAAACTGTTTTTT.

This clonotype was seen at least ten times. The chain has TRBV5-1 and TRBJ2-3, with 13 bases identical to TRBD2. The germline gives CDR1 SGHRS, CDR2 YFSETQ. The V gene end was trimmed by 4 bases and the J gene end by 6 bases; junction bases not matched to a gene: 8. CDR3 length equals 16 residues. This CDR3 reads CASSHGTSGVVDTQYF. In nucleotides, the CDR3 is TGCGCCAGCAGCCATGGGACTAGCGGGGTGGTCGATACGCAGTATTTT.

This clonotype was observed a single time. V is TRBV2 and J is TRBJ2-1; weak D call: TRBD2 (6 bases). From germline, CDR1 is SNHLY and CDR2 FYNNEI. The CDR3 has 12 amino acids. V shed 10 bases and J shed 7 bases, with 14 bases lying between them. CDR3 bases: TGTGCCATCAGAGTCGGAGGGAATGAGCAGTTCTTC. This sequence encodes CAIRVGGNEQFF. Together with reference TRBV2 and TRBJ2-1, the CDR3 gives the full variable domain: EPEVTQTPSHQVTQMGQEVILRCVPISNHLYFYWYRQILGQKVEFLVSFYNNEISEKSEIFDDQFSVERPDGSNFTLKIRSTKLEDSAMYFCAIRVGGNEQFFGPGTRLTVL.

This clonotype was seen once. This could be a read error, since a much larger clone is one nucleotide away. The conserved phenylalanine or tryptophan normally closing the CDR3 is absent here, so this likely arose from a read error. V is TRBV10-3 and J is TRBJ1-2, with D hard to call. CDR1 and CDR2 (germline): ENHRY, SYGVKD. V lost 5 bases, J lost 0 bases, and 16 bases lay in between. This CDR3 region has 16 residues. This CDR3 reads CAISLQAEYPNYGYTL. CDR3 DNA sequence: TGTGCCATCAGTCTCCAGGCAGAATATCCTAACTATGGCTACACCCTC.

The DNA of the CDR3 is TGTGCCAGCACCCCACGGGCGATGAACACTGAAGCTTTCTTT. It translates to CASTPRAMNTEAFF. The chain recombines TRBV12-3 or TRBV12-4 with TRBJ1-1, with unresolved D. V was trimmed by 7 bases and J by 0 bases, leaving 12 bases between them. The CDR3 sequence is 14 residues long.

The chain uses TRBV10-2 and TRBJ1-6; 10 bases fit TRBD1. Germline-derived CDR1 and CDR2 are WSHSY and SAAADI. This CDR3 has 14 amino acids. J was trimmed by 9 bases and V by 2 bases; bases with no gene match: 1. The CDR3 DNA follows: TGCGCCAGCAGTGAGGACAGGGGGCTTTCACCCCTCCACTTT. Amino acids: CASSEDRGLSPLHF.

This clonotype was counted a few times. The CDR3 does not close with the conserved phenylalanine or tryptophan, likely indicating a read error. This chain connects TRBV7-2 to TRBJ1-6, with a weak D call TRBD1 (5 bases). CDR1 SGHTA and CDR2 FQGNSA come from the germline V gene. V dropped 1 base and J dropped 9 bases, with 13 bases sitting between them. The CDR3 has 15 amino acids. For the CDR3, the DNA is TGTGCCAGCAGCTTAGTCGCGCGAGGGACTTCACCCCTCCACTCT. Protein: CASSLVARGTSPLHS.

The V and J genes are TRBV4-1 and TRBJ1-2; weak D call: TRBD1 (6 bases). Deletions cut 5 bases from V and 2 bases from J, with 18 bases between. The CDR3 totals 16 residues. Germline V gene data show CDR1 as MGHRA and CDR2 as YSYEKL. The CDR3 loop reads CASSFGSGGANYGYTF. CDR3 in DNA: TGCGCCAGCAGCTTCGGTAGCGGGGGGGCCAACTATGGCTACACCTTC.

The chain carries TRBV7-6 and TRBJ1-1; a weak D match, TRBD1 (5 bases). Per germline, CDR1 SGHVS and CDR2 FNYEAQ. The CDR3 contains 14 residues. V was shortened by 5 bases and J by 3 bases, with 13 bases between the two germline ends. The CDR3 spells CASSVSGGDTEAFF. The CDR3 DNA sequence: TGTGCCAGCAGCGTATCCGGGGGGGACACTGAAGCTTTCTTT.

The chain links TRBV19 to TRBJ2-7; 11 bases match TRBD1. CDR1 and CDR2 (germline): LNHDA, SQIVND (reference sequence). V trimming: 8 bases; J trimming: 5 bases; junction bases outside the gene matches: 14. The CDR3 runs to 16 residues. The CDR3 region has the DNA TGTGCCAGTCGCCAGCCTGGACAGGGGGCGAGCCACGAGCAGTACTTC. It codes for CASRQPGQGASHEQYF.

The chain combines TRBV7-3 with TRBJ1-2, with D tentatively TRBD1 (5 bases). V was pared by 2 bases and J by 4 bases, with 11 bases between. From germline, CDR1 is SGHTA and CDR2 FQGTGA. CDR3 length equals 14 residues. The CDR3 DNA reads TGTGCCAGCAGCTTAGAGGACAAGCTCTATGGCTACACCTTC. Protein product: CASSLEDKLYGYTF.

The V and J genes are TRBV20-1 and TRBJ2-3; D possibly corresponds to TRBD2 (6 bases). V was clipped by 6 bases and J by 4 bases, with 20 bases between them. The CDR3 is 15 residues long. Germline loops: CDR1 DFQATT, CDR2 SNEGSKA (reference sequence). CDR3 coding DNA: TGCAGTGCCCCCCGTTTCGCGGGGAGGTCAGATACGCAGTATTTT. This codes for CSAPRFAGRSDTQYF.

To note about this clonotype: A read error may explain this, as a much larger clone is one base away. Because it lacks the conserved phenylalanine or tryptophan at the end, this CDR3 is likely a read error. The genes are TRBV5-1 and TRBJ2-6, with TRBD2 matching 12 bases. Germline values: CDR1 SGHRS, CDR2 YFSETQ. This CDR3 has 21 amino acids. In DNA form, the CDR3 reads TGTGCCAGCAGCCTGGGACGACTAGCGGGGGCCTTCAGCTCTGGGGCCAACGTCCTGACTTCC. Its protein product is CASSLGRLAGAFSSGANVLTS.

The chain combines TRBV29-1 with TRBJ1-1; 7 bases fit TRBD1. This CDR3 contains 13 residues. Germline assignment: CDR1 SQVTM and CDR2 ANQGSEA. After removal of 5 bases from V and 1 base from J, the junction contained 4 bases not matched to a gene. Here the CDR3 DNA reads TGCAGCGTTACGGGACAGACGAACACTGAAGCTTTCTTT. It translates to CSVTGQTNTEAFF.

This clonotype has only a few counts. V gene TRBV2 combines with J gene TRBJ1-2, with D perhaps matching TRBD1 (5 bases). Looked up from germline, CDR1 is SNHLY and CDR2 is FYNNEI. This CDR3 is built from 12 residues. Trimming removed 6 bases from V and 4 bases from J, with 9 bases in between. CDR3 bases: TGTGCCAGCAGCATAGGGGTCTATGGCTACACCTTC. It is translated as CASSIGVYGYTF.

The chain joins TRBV12-3 or TRBV12-4 to TRBJ2-7; tentatively, D is TRBD2 (5 bases). CDR3 length equals 13 residues. The germline V and J ends were trimmed by 6 bases and 7 bases, with 16 bases remaining between them. The CDR3 DNA sequence: TGTGCCAGCAGGGCGCTTCGGGGTGGAGAGCAGTACTTC. Its translation: CASRALRGGEQYF.

V usage is TRBV5-1 and J usage is TRBJ1-6, with D tentatively TRBD1 (5 bases). The V gene's germline CDR1 is SGHRS and CDR2 YFSETQ. The V end was cut by 5 bases, the J end by 5 bases, with 20 bases between. The CDR3 totals 17 residues. CDR3 protein: CASRLAGGAYHNSPLHF. CDR3 sequence (DNA): TGCGCCAGCAGACTAGCGGGAGGGGCGTATCATAATTCACCCCTCCACTTT.

This chain uses TRBV11-2 with TRBJ2-3; 10 nucleotides agree with TRBD1. In germline, CDR1 is SGHAT, CDR2 FQNNGV. This CDR3 region has 18 residues. Trimming at V came to 5 bases and at J to 1 base, leaving 12 bases not matched to a gene. As DNA, the CDR3 is TGTGCCAGCAGCCCTCCAGGGACAGGGGTTTTTGGCACAGATACGCAGTATTTT. It codes for CASSPPGTGVFGTDTQYF. The full variable domain, completed using reference TRBV11-2 and TRBJ2-3, is EAGVAQSPRYKIIEKRQSVAFWCNPISGHATLYWYQQILGQGPKLLIQFQNNGVVDDSQLPKDRFSAERLKGVDSTLKIQPAKLEDSAVYLCASSPPGTGVFGTDTQYFGPGTRLTVL.

The chain recombines TRBV7-9 with TRBJ2-7; TRBD1 or TRBD2 may be the D gene (5 bases each). V was cut by 6 bases and J by 5 bases, with 17 bases left in between. The CDR3 contains 14 residues. Germline loops: CDR1 SEHNR, CDR2 FQNEAQ (reference sequence). The CDR3 DNA is TGTGCCAGCAGTCCCCGCCCGGGGCCCCACGAGCAGTACTTC. The encoded protein is CASSPRPGPHEQYF.

The rearrangement links TRBV7-8 to TRBJ2-7, with TRBD1 matching over 10 bases. The germline CDR1 and CDR2 sequences are SGHVS and FQNEAQ. Trimming removed 5 bases from V and 2 bases from J; junction bases left unmatched: 21. The CDR3 runs 20 residues. The CDR3: CASSQDRGSGTGATTYEQYF. For the CDR3, the DNA is TGTGCCAGCAGCCAAGATCGGGGATCGGGGACAGGGGCAACAACCTACGAGCAGTACTTC.

The gene calls are TRBV20-1 and TRBJ2-5; 8 bases line up with TRBD1. The CDR3 loop spans 13 amino acids. CDR1 is DFQATT, CDR2 SNEGSKA, per germline (reference sequence). V lost 5 bases, J lost 5 bases, and 7 bases stayed unmatched. The DNA for the CDR3 is TGCAGTGCTCAAATCGGGGACAGGGAGACCCAGTACTTC. This gives the protein CSAQIGDRETQYF.

On this clonotype: The CDR3 ends on some other residue instead of the conserved phenylalanine or tryptophan, so this is likely a read error. As DNA, the CDR3 is TGTGCCAGCAGCTTAGAACCCAGGGGCAATGAGCAGTTCCTC. As protein: CASSLEPRGNEQFL. This chain connects TRBV5-8 to TRBJ2-1; D is perhaps TRBD1 (6 bases). The CDR3 has 14 residues. Trimming took off 2 bases at V and 6 bases at J, with 12 bases between the two ends. Germline loops: CDR1 SGHTS, CDR2 YDEGEE.